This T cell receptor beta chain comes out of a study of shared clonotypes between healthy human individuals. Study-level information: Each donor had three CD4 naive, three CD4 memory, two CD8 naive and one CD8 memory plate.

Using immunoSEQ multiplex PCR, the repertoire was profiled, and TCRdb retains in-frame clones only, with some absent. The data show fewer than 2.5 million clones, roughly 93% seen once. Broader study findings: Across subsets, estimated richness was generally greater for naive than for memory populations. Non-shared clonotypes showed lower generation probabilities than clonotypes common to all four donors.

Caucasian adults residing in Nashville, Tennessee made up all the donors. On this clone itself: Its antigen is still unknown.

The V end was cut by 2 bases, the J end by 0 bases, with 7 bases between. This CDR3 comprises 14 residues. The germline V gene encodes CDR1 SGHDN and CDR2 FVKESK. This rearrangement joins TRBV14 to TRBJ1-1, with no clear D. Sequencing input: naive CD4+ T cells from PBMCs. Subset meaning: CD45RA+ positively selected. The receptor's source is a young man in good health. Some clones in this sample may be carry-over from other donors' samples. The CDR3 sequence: CASSQNRLNTEAFF. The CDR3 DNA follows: TGTGCCAGCAGCCAAAATCGATTGAACACTGAAGCTTTCTTT. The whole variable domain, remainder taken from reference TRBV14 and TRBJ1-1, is EAGVTQFPSHSVIEKGQTVTLRCDPISGHDNLYWYRRVMGKEIKFLLHFVKESKQDESGMPNNRFLAERTGGTYSTLKVQPAELEDSGVYFCASSQNRLNTEAFFGQGTRLTVV.